This TCR beta chain was identified during a study of neurological immune-mediated disorders. The authors made cDNA by 5'RACE with 10-nucleotide random UMIs. TCRdb fed the 5' RACE reads into MiXCR, producing one record per CDR3 protein. The sample comprises 70,000 or so distinct CDR3 sequences, around 3% of which are singletons, and roughly 5% rests with the top ten. General observations from the study: Phylogenetic grouping assigned the repertoires of 18 of 34 multiple sclerosis patients to a single related-CDR3 cluster, which may represent a signature.

The unsorted libraries were prepared from 2 million PBMCs (stored at -80 C). This clonotype was seen ten or more times. The antigen is undetermined. This CDR3 contains 18 residues. The V gene's germline CDR1 is SQVTM and CDR2 ANQGSEA. V was pared by 0 bases and J by 0 bases, with 13 bases of the junction left unmatched. Sample: PBMCs. The TCR sequence derives from a woman in her 50s with multiple sclerosis. This rearrangement joins TRBV29-1 to TRBJ2-7; 8 bases are a match to TRBD1. Written as DNA, the CDR3 is TGCAGCGTTGAAGAGCCAGGGGGCGGGTGGGCTAGCTCCTACGAGCAGTACTTC. Translated, it gives CSVEEPGGGWASSYEQYF.